This T cell receptor (beta chain) appears in the sequencing data of a study of shared clonotypes between healthy human individuals. Study-wide results and caveats: The authors expected sequencing depth to affect clonotype sharing among donors.

CDR1 and CDR2 (germline): MNHEY, SMNVEV (reference sequence). J lost 0 bases, V lost 3 bases, and 6 bases had no gene match. The CDR3 runs to 17 residues. As for this clone: Antigen specificity is unknown.

In the original processing: ImmunoSEQ output held junction-only sequences without quality scores, so filtering differed. Sequencing used immunoSEQ multiplex PCR; TCRdb keeps in-frame clones, though not all of them. The V and J calls and clone size are taken from that table; D and trimming were inferred from the DNA. The table lists roughly 2,500,000 clones, over 85% of them singletons. From CD4+ cells came CD45RA+ naive and CD45RA-negative memory subsets. This rearrangement joins TRBV27 to TRBJ2-7; TRBD1 matches at 12 bases. Sequenced input: naive CD4+ T cells from PBMCs. Indicated subset: CD45RA+ positively selected. The TCR comes from a man between 18 and 29 years old in good health. Some clones in this sample may be carry-over from other donors' samples. CDR3 nucleotide sequence: TGTGCCAGCAGTTTGGAGGGACAGGGGGCCCTCTCCTACGAGCAGTACTTC. This encodes CASSLEGQGALSYEQYF.